The clone carrying this T cell receptor beta chain occurred a few times. The CDR3 runs to 14 residues. V shed 1 base and J shed 7 bases, with 11 bases lying between them. Germline V lookup: CDR1 SNHLY, CDR2 FYNNEI. As originally analysed: How many nucleated cells were present was estimated from reference gene primer amplification. Data came from immunoSEQ multiplex PCR; TCRdb stores just in-frame clones and leaves some out. The V and J calls and clone size are taken from that table; D and trimming were inferred from the DNA. The repertoire holds tens of thousands of clones, with 80% to 85% as singletons. This entry belongs to a study of blood T cell repertoires in COVID-19. At the level of the study: Italy, Spain and the United States were the sources of the convalescent and acute COVID-19 samples. From T cells, B-cell-depleted T cells, or PBMCs came the material, which was cDNA or gDNA.

The rearrangement links TRBV2 to TRBJ1-5, with D possibly being TRBD1 (5 bases). The material sequenced was peripheral blood. This receptor was identified in a human donor in a cohort sampled during active COVID-19. The chain's CDR3 is CASSEEGVGQPQHF. In DNA form, the CDR3 reads TGTGCCAGCAGTGAAGAAGGGGTTGGCCAGCCCCAGCATTTT.